This T cell receptor (beta chain) was profiled in a study of cytomegalovirus exposure and HLA in healthy donors. Worth noting for this clone: The target antigen is unknown.

The PCR ran on 60 Vbeta and 13 Jbeta primers. TCRdb's table, derived via immunoSEQ multiplex PCR, lists solely in-frame clones and lacks some. In the table there are around 150,000 clones, 80% to 85% of which are singletons. The CDR3 loop spans 15 amino acids. Germline V gene lookup returns CDR1 SGHNT and CDR2 YYREEE (reference sequence). Trimming shortened V by 1 base and J by 0 bases, and 11 bases separated the two germline ends. Findings and caveats of the study: In vitro confirmation showed three CMV-associated chains to be CMV antigen specific. A later analysis found common viral pathogens apparently linked to several of the most significant clusters. With later analysis, a missense DCLRE1C variant became linked to TCR beta V- and J-gene trimming. In a later analysis, most CMV-associated TCR beta chains appeared HLA-restricted.

The genes are TRBV5-4 and TRBJ2-7; D gene ambiguous. The source of this sequence is a male donor in good health and CMV-seropositive. The sample was PBMCs. CDR3 sequence reads: CASSLFGASSYEQYF. CDR3 DNA sequence: TGTGCCAGCAGCTTGTTCGGAGCGAGCTCCTACGAGCAGTACTTC.